The rows below give T cell receptor beta chains drawn from one sample of a study of blood T cell repertoires in COVID-19. TCRdb's table, derived via immunoSEQ multiplex PCR, lists solely in-frame clones and lacks some. The data hold 170,000 or so clones, with more than 75% observed a single time. The specimen sequenced was peripheral blood. The source of these receptors is a woman between 18 and 29 years old who had recovered from COVID-19. Both conserved end residues are part of each CDR3.

j_gene: TRBJ2-3
v_gene: TRBV9
CDR3aa: CASSTRTRTDTQYF

j_gene: TRBJ2-2
v_gene: TRBV5-1
CDR3aa: CASSGTYGQNTGELFF

j_gene: TRBJ2-4
v_gene: TRBV7-2
CDR3aa: CASSLADRGPVPAKNIQYF

j_gene: TRBJ2-7
v_gene: TRBV14
CDR3aa: CASSQGGTGKIYEQYF

j_gene: TRBJ1-6
v_gene: TRBV19
CDR3aa: CASSILAGGNSPLHF

j_gene: TRBJ1-1
v_gene: TRBV6-5
CDR3aa: CASSWGGTEAFF

j_gene: TRBJ2-1
v_gene: TRBV4-2
CDR3aa: CASSQPGLTGNEQFF

j_gene: TRBJ2-7
v_gene: TRBV5-6
CDR3aa: CASSPRTSEQYF

j_gene: TRBJ2-1
v_gene: TRBV2
CDR3aa: CASKTSGRAHEQFF

j_gene: TRBJ1-6
v_gene: TRBV3-1/TRBV3-2
CDR3aa: CASSQTTGDNSPLHF

j_gene: TRBJ1-2
v_gene: TRBV10-3
CDR3aa: CAISEDGRTPSNYGYTF

j_gene: TRBJ1-5
v_gene: TRBV7-2
CDR3aa: CASSTDGYNQPQHF

j_gene: TRBJ1-4
v_gene: TRBV4-3
CDR3aa: CASSRTGQVDEKLFF

j_gene: TRBJ1-1
v_gene: TRBV19
CDR3aa: CASRLGTANTEAFF

j_gene: TRBJ1-2
v_gene: TRBV5-4
CDR3aa: CASNDEGQGGYTF

j_gene: TRBJ2-3
v_gene: TRBV20-1
CDR3aa: CSAHRARTQYF

j_gene: TRBJ2-1
v_gene: TRBV7-6
CDR3aa: CASTGGSSSYNEQFF

j_gene: TRBJ1-3
v_gene: TRBV5-1
CDR3aa: CASSEEGSSGNTIYF

j_gene: TRBJ1-2
v_gene: TRBV7-9
CDR3aa: CASSPPPGATSNYGYTF

j_gene: TRBJ1-1
v_gene: TRBV15
CDR3aa: CATSRGRARAPIKSNTEAFF

j_gene: TRBJ2-3
v_gene: TRBV3-1/TRBV3-2
CDR3aa: CASSQATSGGITDTQYF

j_gene: TRBJ2-2
v_gene: TRBV24-1
CDR3aa: CATSDDRDTGELFF

j_gene: TRBJ2-6
v_gene: TRBV5-4
CDR3aa: CASMGGTKSSGANVLTF

j_gene: TRBJ2-4
v_gene: TRBV3-1/TRBV3-2
CDR3aa: CASSHRWSFAKNIQYF

j_gene: TRBJ2-7
v_gene: TRBV9
CDR3aa: CASSVAQGAHYEQYF

j_gene: TRBJ1-2
v_gene: TRBV7-2
CDR3aa: CASSLGGPYGYTF

j_gene: TRBJ2-3
v_gene: TRBV29-1
CDR3aa: CSVEVSGGPTDTQYF

j_gene: TRBJ2-1
v_gene: TRBV7-9
CDR3aa: CASSSGLAGVYINEQFF

j_gene: TRBJ2-3
v_gene: TRBV4-1
CDR3aa: CASSQDIPVDTQYF

j_gene: TRBJ1-4
v_gene: TRBV19
CDR3aa: CASALQGAREKLFF

j_gene: TRBJ2-3
v_gene: TRBV7-2
CDR3aa: CASSLSTDTQYF

j_gene: TRBJ1-5
v_gene: TRBV24-1
CDR3aa: CATSQGHSNQPQHF

j_gene: TRBJ2-2
v_gene: TRBV9
CDR3aa: CASSVGGLPVGTGELFF

j_gene: TRBJ1-3
v_gene: TRBV5-4
CDR3aa: CASSLGHANSGNTIYF

j_gene: TRBJ2-1
v_gene: TRBV28
CDR3aa: CASRIKGGIYNEQFF

j_gene: TRBJ1-6
v_gene: TRBV4-1
CDR3aa: CASSRFRDTDSPLHF

j_gene: TRBJ2-1
v_gene: TRBV3-1/TRBV3-2
CDR3aa: CASSQISRTSYRNEQFF

j_gene: TRBJ2-1
v_gene: TRBV7-9
CDR3aa: CASSLMRFGEYYNEQFF

j_gene: TRBJ2-4
v_gene: TRBV2
CDR3aa: CASQSRLAKNIQYF

j_gene: TRBJ1-6
v_gene: TRBV7-9
CDR3aa: CASSLTGTVVSPLHF

j_gene: TRBJ2-7
v_gene: TRBV29-1
CDR3aa: CSVGQGNSYEQYF

j_gene: TRBJ2-7
v_gene: TRBV29-1
CDR3aa: CSVEEQGKNEQYF

j_gene: TRBJ1-2
v_gene: TRBV28
CDR3aa: CASSFSVGGSYTF

j_gene: TRBJ2-1
v_gene: TRBV6-6
CDR3aa: CASSYDRVGNEQFF

j_gene: TRBJ1-4
v_gene: TRBV18
CDR3aa: CASSPGVNEKLFF

j_gene: TRBJ2-5
v_gene: TRBV7-2
CDR3aa: CASSTIRGQETQYF

j_gene: TRBJ1-2
v_gene: TRBV4-3
CDR3aa: CASSLTRTGTNYGCTF

j_gene: TRBJ1-5
v_gene: TRBV27
CDR3aa: CASSAIQALDQPQHF

j_gene: TRBJ1-4
v_gene: TRBV20-1
CDR3aa: CSASSGSNEKLFF

j_gene: TRBJ1-2
v_gene: TRBV2
CDR3aa: CASSEARTGVGGYTF

j_gene: TRBJ1-2
v_gene: TRBV2
CDR3aa: CASNKLRSYGYTF

j_gene: TRBJ2-3
v_gene: TRBV11-2
CDR3aa: CASSLVLGGLVDTQYF

j_gene: TRBJ2-5
v_gene: TRBV4-1
CDR3aa: CASSQVLGQGAKTQYF

j_gene: TRBJ1-1
v_gene: TRBV19
CDR3aa: CASSQHTNTEAFF

j_gene: TRBJ1-6
v_gene: TRBV25-1
CDR3aa: CASKRGGGLGNSPLHF

j_gene: TRBJ2-2
v_gene: TRBV6-2/TRBV6-3
CDR3aa: CASSYRRDRANTGELFF

j_gene: TRBJ2-5
v_gene: TRBV9
CDR3aa: CASSPRTGVGRETQYF

j_gene: TRBJ1-2
v_gene: TRBV19
CDR3aa: CASSGTGAYGYTF

j_gene: TRBJ2-3
v_gene: TRBV2
CDR3aa: CASSDAVTDTQYF

j_gene: TRBJ2-7
v_gene: TRBV18
CDR3aa: CASSYGDYEQYF